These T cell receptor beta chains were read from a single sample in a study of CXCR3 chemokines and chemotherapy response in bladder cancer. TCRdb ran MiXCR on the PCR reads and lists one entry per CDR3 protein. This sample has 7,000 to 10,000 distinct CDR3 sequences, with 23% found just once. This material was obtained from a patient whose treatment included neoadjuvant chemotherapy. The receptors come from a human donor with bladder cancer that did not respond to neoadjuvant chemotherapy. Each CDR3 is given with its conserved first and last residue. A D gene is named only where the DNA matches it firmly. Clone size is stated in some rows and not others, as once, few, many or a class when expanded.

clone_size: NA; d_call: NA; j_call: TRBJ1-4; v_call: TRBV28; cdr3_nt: TGTGCCAGCAGGCTACTTTCGCGTACAGCTAATGAAAAACTGTTTTTT; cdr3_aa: CASRLLSRTANEKLFF
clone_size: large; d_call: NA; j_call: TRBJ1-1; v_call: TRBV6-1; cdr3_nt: TGTGCCAGCAACCCGCATGTGAACACTGAAGCTTTCTTT; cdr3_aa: CASNPHVNTEAFF
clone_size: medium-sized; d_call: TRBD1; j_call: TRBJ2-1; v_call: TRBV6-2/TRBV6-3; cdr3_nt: TGTGCCAGCAGGCGACAGGGGCTGTACAATGAGCAGTTCTTC; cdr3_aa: CASRRQGLYNEQFF
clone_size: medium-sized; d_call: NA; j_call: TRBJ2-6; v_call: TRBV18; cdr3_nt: TGTGCCAGCTCACTGTCGTGGGGGGCCAACGTCCTGACTTTC; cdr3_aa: CASSLSWGANVLTF
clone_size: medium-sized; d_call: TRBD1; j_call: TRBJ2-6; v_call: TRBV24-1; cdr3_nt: TGTGCCACCAGTGAGAACAGGGGGCGTGAAGGGGCCAACGTCCTGACTTTC; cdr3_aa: CATSENRGREGANVLTF
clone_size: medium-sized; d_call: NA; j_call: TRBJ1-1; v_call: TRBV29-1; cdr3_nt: TGCAGCGCTACCACCGGGGAAGCTTTCTTT; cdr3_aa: CSATTGEAFF
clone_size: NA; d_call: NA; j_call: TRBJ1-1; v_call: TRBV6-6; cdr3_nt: TGTGCCAGCTGGGGGGGGCCCGCGAGCACTGAAGCTTTCTTT; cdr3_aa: CASWGGPASTEAFF
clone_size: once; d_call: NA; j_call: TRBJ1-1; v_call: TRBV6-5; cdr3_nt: TGTGCCAGCAGACTCTCCCCGGGGACTGAAGCTTTCTTT; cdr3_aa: CASRLSPGTEAFF
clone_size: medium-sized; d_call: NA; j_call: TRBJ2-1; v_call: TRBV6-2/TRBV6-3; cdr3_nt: TGTGCCAGCCAGGGGACCCCAACGGGGAATGAGCAGTTCTTC; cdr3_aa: CASQGTPTGNEQFF
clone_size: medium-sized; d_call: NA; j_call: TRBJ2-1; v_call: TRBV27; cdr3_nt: TGTGCCAGCAGCACAACCCCGGGATACAATGAGCAGTTCTTC; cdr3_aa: CASSTTPGYNEQFF
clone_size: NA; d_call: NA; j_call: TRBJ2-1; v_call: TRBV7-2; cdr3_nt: TGTGCCAGAAGCTTAGGGAGAGGAGGGCCCTACAATGAGCAGTTCTTC; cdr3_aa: CARSLGRGGPYNEQFF
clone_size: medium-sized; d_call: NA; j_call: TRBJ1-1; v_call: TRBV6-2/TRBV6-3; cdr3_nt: TGTGCCAGCAGCGATGGACAGTGGAACACTGAAGCTTTCTTT; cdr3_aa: CASSDGQWNTEAFF
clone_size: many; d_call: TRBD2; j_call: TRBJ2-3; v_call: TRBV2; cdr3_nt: TGTGCCACCTCCCCGGGACTAGACACAGATACGCAGTATTTT; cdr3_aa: CATSPGLDTDTQYF
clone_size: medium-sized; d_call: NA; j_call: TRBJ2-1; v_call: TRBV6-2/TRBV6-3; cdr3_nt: TGTGCCAGCAGACTCCAAACACGTAATGAGCAGTTCTTC; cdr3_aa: CASRLQTRNEQFF
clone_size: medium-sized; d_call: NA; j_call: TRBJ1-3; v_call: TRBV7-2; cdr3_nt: TGTGCCAGCAGCTTAGGGGCAGGGGCTGCCTCTGGAAACACCATATATTTT; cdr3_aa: CASSLGAGAASGNTIYF
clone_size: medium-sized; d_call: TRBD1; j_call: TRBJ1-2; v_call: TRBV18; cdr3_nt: TGTGCCAGCTCACTCGGACAGGGAGACTCTTACAACTATGGCTACACCTTC; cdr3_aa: CASSLGQGDSYNYGYTF
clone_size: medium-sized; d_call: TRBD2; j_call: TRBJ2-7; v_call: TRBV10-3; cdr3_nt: TGTGCCATCAGTGACCCGAGGTCGCGGGGGGATCCTTACGAGCAGTACTTC; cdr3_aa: CAISDPRSRGDPYEQYF
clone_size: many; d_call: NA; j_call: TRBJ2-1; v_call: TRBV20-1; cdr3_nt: TGCAGTGCCCAGACGCGGCTGGAGCAGTTCTTC; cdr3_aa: CSAQTRLEQFF
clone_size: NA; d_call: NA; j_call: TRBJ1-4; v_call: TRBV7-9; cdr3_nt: TGTGCCAGCGGGAAACGGACAGCGGGCGGGGTTGAAAAACTGTTTTTT; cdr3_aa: CASGKRTAGGVEKLFF
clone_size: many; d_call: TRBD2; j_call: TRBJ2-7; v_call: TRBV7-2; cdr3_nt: TGTGCCAGCAGCTCGACGGGGGGACCCTACGAGCAGTACTTC; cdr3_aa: CASSSTGGPYEQYF
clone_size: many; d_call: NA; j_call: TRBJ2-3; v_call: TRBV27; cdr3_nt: TGTGCCAGCAGTTTATCGAATGCGGTTGCTAAGAATACGCAGTATTTT; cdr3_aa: CASSLSNAVAKNTQYF
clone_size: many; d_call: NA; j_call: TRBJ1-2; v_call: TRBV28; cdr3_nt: TGTGCCAGCAGTCCTACCTTGGGGGGGGAATGGTATGGCTACACCTTC; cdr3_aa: CASSPTLGGEWYGYTF
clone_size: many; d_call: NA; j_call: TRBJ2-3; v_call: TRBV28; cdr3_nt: TGTGCCAGCAGTGGTCCCGGTTTGGGGGCAGATACGCAGTATTTT; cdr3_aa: CASSGPGLGADTQYF
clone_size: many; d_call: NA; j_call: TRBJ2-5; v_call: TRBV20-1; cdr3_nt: TGCAGTGCTAAACCGGGCCAAGAGACCCAGTACTTC; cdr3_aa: CSAKPGQETQYF
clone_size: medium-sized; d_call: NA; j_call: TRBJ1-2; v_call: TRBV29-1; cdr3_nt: TGCAGCGACTACAGAGTTAACTATGGCTACACCTTC; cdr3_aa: CSDYRVNYGYTF
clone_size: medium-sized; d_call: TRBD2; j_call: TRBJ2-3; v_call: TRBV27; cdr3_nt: TGTGCCAGCCGGGGACTAGCGGGGGACGTAGGGGATACGCAGTATTTT; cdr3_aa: CASRGLAGDVGDTQYF
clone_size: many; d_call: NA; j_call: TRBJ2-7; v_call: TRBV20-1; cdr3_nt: TGCAGTGCTAGAGATCCGTGGGGGCAAAACTACGAGCAGTACTTC; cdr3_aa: CSARDPWGQNYEQYF
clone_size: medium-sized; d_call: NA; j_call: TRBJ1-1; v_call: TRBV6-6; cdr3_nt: TGTGCCAGCAGTTACTCTCCCCCGACAGAGGGCGATGAAGCTTTCTTT; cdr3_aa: CASSYSPPTEGDEAFF
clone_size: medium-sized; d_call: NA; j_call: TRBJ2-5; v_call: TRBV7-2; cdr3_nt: TGTGCCAGCAGCTTTCTGGCCGGGGGCCCGGGAGAGACCCAGTACTTC; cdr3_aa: CASSFLAGGPGETQYF
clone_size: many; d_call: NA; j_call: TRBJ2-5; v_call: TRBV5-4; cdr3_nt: TGTGCCAGCAGCTGGGGGGGGCCACAGGACGTCCAGGAGACCCAGTACTTC; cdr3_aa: CASSWGGPQDVQETQYF
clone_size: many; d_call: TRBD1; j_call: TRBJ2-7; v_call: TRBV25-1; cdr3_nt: TGTGCCAGCAGTGAGTGGACAGGGTCCGAGCAGTACTTC; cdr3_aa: CASSEWTGSEQYF
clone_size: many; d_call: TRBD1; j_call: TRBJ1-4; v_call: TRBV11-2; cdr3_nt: TGTGCCAGCAGCTTAGGTCCCCTGACAGGGGGCAGGGAAAAACTGTTTTTT; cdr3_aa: CASSLGPLTGGREKLFF
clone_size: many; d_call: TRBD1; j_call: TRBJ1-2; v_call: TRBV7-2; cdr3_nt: TGTGCCAGCAGCCTAGGACAGGGAAGAGGTGGCTACACCTTC; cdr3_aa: CASSLGQGRGGYTF
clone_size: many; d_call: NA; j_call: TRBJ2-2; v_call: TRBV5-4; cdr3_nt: TGTGCCAGCAGCTTGACAGGGACCACCGGGGAGCTGTTTTTT; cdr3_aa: CASSLTGTTGELFF
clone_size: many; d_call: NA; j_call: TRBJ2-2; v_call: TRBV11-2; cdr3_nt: TGTGCCAGCAGCTCCCAAATCACCGGGGAGCTGTTTTTT; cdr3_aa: CASSSQITGELFF
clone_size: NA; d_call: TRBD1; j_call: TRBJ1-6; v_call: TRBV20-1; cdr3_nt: TGCAGTGCTAGACGACAGGGGGATTCACCCCTCCACTTT; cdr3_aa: CSARRQGDSPLHF
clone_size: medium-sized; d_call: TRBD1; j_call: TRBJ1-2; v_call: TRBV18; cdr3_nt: TGTGCCAGCTCCCTGACAGGGGTCCCCTATGGCTACACCTTC; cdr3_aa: CASSLTGVPYGYTF
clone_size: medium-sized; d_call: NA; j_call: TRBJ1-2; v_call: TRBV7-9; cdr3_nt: TGTGCCAGCAGCTCCACGACAAACGACTTC; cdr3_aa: CASSSTTNDF
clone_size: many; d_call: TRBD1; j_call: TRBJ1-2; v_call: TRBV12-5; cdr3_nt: TGTGCTAGTGGGGTGGGGACAGGCGGCTACACCTTC; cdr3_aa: CASGVGTGGYTF
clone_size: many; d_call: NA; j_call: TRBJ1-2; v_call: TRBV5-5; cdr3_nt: TGTGCCAGCAGCTTTGACCTTAACTATGGCTACACCTTC; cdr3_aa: CASSFDLNYGYTF